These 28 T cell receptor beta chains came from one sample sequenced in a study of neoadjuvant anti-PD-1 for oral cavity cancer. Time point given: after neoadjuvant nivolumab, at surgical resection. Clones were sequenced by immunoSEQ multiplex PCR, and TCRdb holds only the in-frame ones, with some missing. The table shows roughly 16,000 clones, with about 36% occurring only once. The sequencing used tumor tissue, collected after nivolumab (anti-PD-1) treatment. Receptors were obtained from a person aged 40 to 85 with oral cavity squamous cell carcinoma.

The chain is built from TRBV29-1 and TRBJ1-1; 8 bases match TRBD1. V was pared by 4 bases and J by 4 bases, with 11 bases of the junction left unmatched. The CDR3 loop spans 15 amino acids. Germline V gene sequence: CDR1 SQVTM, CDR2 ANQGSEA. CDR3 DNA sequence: TGCAGCGTTGCACCTCGTGGACAGGGTGGCACTGAAGCTTTCTTT. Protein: CSVAPRGQGGTEAFF.

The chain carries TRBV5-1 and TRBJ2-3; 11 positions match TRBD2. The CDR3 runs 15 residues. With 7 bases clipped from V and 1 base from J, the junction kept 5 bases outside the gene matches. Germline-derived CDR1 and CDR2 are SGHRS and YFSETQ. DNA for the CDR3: TGCGCCAGCTTAGCGGGGGGGCTGGGCACAGATACGCAGTATTTT. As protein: CASLAGGLGTDTQYF. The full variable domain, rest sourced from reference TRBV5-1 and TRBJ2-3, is KAGVTQTPRYLIKTRGQQVTLSCSPISGHRSVSWYQQTPGQGLQFLFEYFSETQRNKGNFPGRFSGRQFSNSRSEMNVSTLELGDSALYLCASLAGGLGTDTQYFGPGTRLTVL.

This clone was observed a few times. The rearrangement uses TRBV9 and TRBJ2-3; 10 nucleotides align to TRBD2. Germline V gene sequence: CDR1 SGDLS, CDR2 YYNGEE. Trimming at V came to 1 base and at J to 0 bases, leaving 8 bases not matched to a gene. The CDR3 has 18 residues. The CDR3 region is CASSVTLAGVPSTDTQYF. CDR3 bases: TGTGCCAGCAGCGTAACTCTAGCGGGGGTTCCTAGCACAGATACGCAGTATTTT.

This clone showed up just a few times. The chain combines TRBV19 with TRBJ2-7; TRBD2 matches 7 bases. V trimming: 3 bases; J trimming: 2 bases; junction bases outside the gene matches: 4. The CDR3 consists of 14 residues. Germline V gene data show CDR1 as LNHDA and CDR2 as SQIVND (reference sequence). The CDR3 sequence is CASSMYGGTYEQYF. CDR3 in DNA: TGTGCCAGTAGTATGTACGGGGGGACCTACGAGCAGTACTTC.

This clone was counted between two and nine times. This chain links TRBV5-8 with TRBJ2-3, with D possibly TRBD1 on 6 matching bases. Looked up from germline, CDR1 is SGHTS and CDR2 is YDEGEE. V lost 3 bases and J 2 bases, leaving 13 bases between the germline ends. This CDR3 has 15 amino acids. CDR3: CASSSGQPLTDTQYF. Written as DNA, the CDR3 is TGTGCCAGCAGCTCCGGACAGCCGCTCACAGATACGCAGTATTTT.

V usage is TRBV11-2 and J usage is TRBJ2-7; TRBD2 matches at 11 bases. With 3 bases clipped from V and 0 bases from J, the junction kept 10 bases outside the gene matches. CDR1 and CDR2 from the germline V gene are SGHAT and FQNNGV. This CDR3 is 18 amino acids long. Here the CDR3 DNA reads TGTGCCAGCAGCTTTCCTAGCGGGGGGCCTTCCCTCTCCTACGAGCAGTACTTC. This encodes CASSFPSGGPSLSYEQYF.

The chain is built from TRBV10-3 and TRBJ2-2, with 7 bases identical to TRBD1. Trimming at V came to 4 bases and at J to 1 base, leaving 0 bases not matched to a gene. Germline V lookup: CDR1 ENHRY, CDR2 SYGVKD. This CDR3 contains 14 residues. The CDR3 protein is CAISGDRNTGELFF. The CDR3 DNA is TGTGCCATCAGTGGGGACAGGAACACCGGGGAGCTGTTTTTT.

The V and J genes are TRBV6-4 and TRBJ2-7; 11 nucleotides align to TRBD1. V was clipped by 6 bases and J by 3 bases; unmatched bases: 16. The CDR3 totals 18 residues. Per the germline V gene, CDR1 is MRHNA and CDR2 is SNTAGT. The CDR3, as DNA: TGTGCCAGCAGCGACCGCTTGGCGGGGGACAGGGGGGACTACGAGCAGTACTTC. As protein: CASSDRLAGDRGDYEQYF.

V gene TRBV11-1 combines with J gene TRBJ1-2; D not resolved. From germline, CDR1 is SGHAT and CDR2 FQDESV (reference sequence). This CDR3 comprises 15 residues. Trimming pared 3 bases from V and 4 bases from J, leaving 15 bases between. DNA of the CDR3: TGTGCCAGCAGCTTCGGCTACGGGATCTCCTATGGCTACACCTTC. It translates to CASSFGYGISYGYTF.

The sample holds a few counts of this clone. CDR3 in DNA: TGCGCCAGCAGGGAAGGGGGACCGAACACTGAAGCTTTCTTT. It is translated as CASREGGPNTEAFF. This rearrangement joins TRBV10-1 to TRBJ1-1; D might be TRBD1 (6 bases). V shed 6 bases and J shed 1 base, with 12 bases lying between them. The germline gives CDR1 WNHNN, CDR2 SYGVQD (reference sequence). The CDR3 sequence is 14 residues long.

CDR3 bases: TGCAGCGTTAGGACCGATCGGAACACTGAAGCTTTCTTT. Translated, it gives CSVRTDRNTEAFF. V usage is TRBV29-1 and J usage is TRBJ1-1; no definite D call. Per germline, CDR1 SQVTM and CDR2 ANQGSEA. CDR3 length: 13 amino acids. V shed 5 bases and J shed 1 base, with 11 bases lying between them.

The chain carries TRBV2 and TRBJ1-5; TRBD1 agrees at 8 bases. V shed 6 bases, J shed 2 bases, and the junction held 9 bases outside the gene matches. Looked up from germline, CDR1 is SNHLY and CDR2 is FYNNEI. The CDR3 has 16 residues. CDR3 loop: CASREQGARGNQPQHF. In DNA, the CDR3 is TGTGCCAGCAGGGAGCAGGGGGCGCGAGGCAATCAGCCCCAGCATTTT.

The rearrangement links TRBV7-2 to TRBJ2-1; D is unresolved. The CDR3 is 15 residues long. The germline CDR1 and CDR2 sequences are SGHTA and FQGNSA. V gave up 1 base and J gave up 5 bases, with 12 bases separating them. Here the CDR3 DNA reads TGTGCCAGCAGCTTAGTTCACCAGAACCACAATGAGCAGTTCTTC. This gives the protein CASSLVHQNHNEQFF.

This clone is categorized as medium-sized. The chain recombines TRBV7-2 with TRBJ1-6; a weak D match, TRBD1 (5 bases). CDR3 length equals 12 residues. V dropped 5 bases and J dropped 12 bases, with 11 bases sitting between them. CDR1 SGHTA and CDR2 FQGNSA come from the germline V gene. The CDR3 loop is CASSPGVRPLHF. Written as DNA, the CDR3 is TGTGCCAGCAGCCCGGGGGTTCGACCCCTCCACTTT.

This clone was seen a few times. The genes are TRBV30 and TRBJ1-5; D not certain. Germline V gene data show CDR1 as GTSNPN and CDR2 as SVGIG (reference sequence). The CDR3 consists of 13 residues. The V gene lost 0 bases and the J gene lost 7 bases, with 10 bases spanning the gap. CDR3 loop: CAWSVEGTQPQHF. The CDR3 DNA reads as TGTGCCTGGAGTGTAGAGGGTACGCAGCCCCAGCATTTT.

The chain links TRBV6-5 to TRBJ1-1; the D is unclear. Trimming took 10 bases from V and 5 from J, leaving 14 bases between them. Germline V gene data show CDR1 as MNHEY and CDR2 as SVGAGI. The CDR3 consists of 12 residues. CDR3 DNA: TGTGCCACCCGACCGTTGGGGACTGAAGCTTTCTTT. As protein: CATRPLGTEAFF.

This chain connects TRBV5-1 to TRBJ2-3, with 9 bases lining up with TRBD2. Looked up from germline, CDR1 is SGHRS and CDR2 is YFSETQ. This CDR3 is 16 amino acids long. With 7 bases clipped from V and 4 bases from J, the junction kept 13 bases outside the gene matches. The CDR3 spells CASGSGAGGPADTQYF. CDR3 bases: TGCGCCAGCGGAAGCGGCGCGGGGGGGCCTGCAGATACGCAGTATTTT.

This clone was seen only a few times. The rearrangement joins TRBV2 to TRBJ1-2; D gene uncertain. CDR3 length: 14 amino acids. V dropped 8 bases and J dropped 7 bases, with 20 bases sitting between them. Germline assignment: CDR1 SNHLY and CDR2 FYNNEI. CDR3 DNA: TGTGCCAGCTCGATGGGGAGGGCCCCGGGTGGCTACACCTTC. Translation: CASSMGRAPGGYTF.

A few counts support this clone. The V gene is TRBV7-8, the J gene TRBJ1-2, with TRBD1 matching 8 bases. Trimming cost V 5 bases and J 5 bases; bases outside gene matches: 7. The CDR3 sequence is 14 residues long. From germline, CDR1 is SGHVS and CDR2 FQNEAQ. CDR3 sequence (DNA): TGTGCCAGCAGCGTAGGACAGGGAGCTTATGGCTACACCTTC. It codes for CASSVGQGAYGYTF.

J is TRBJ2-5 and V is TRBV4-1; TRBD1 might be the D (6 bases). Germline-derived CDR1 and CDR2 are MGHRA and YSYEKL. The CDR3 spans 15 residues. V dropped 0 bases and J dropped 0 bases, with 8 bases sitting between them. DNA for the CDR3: TGCGCCAGCAGCCAAGAAACAGGGTACCAAGAGACCCAGTACTTC. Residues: CASSQETGYQETQYF.

CDR3 sequence reads: CASSLLARGPSTDTQYF. The DNA for the CDR3 is TGTGCCAGCAGCCTGCTCGCGCGGGGGCCTAGCACAGATACGCAGTATTTT. The chain recombines TRBV9 with TRBJ2-3; D is possibly TRBD2 (7 bases). This CDR3 contains 17 residues. The V gene's germline CDR1 is SGDLS and CDR2 YYNGEE. Trimming removed 4 bases at V and 0 bases at J, with 18 bases between.

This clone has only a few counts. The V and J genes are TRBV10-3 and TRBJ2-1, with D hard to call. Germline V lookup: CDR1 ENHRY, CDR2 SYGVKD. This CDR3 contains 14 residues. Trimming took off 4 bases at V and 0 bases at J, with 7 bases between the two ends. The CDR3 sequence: CAISVSSSYNEQFF. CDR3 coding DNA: TGTGCCATCAGTGTGAGTAGCTCCTACAATGAGCAGTTCTTC.

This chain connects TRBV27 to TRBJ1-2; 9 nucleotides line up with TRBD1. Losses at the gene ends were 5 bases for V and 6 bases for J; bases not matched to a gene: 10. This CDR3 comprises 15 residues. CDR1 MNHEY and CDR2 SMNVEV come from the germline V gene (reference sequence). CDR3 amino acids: CASSPRPGQGNGYTF. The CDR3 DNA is TGTGCCAGCAGTCCCCGTCCGGGACAGGGAAATGGCTACACCTTC.

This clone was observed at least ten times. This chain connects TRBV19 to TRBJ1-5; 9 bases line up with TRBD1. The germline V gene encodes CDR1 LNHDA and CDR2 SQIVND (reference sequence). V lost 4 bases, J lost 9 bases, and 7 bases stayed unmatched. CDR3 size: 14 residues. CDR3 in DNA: TGTGCCAGTAGTACCCGACAGGGGGGGAGGCCCCAGCATTTT. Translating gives CASSTRQGGRPQHF.

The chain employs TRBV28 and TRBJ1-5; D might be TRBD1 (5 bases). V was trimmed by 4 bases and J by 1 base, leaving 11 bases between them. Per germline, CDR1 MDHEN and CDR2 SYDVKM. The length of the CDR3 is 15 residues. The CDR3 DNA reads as TGTGCCAGCAGTTCCACAGGAATAAGCAATCAGCCCCAGCATTTT. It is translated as CASSSTGISNQPQHF.

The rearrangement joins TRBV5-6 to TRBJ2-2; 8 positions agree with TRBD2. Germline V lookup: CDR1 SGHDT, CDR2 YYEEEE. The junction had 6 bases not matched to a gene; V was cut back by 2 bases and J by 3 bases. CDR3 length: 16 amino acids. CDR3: CASSFYVAGYTGELFF. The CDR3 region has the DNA TGTGCCAGCAGCTTTTATGTAGCGGGGTACACCGGGGAGCTGTTTTTT.

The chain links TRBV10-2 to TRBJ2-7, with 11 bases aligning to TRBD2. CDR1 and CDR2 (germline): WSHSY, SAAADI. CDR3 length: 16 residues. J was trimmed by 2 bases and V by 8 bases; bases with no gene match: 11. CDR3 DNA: TGCGCCAGCCAGGGGGACTATAGCGGGGGGGCCTACGAGCAGTACTTC. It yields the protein CASQGDYSGGAYEQYF.

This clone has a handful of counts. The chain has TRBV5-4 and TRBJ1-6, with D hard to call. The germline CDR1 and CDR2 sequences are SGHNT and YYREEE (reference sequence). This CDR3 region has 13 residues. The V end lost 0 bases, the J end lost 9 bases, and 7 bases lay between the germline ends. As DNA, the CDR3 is TGTGCCAGCAGCTTGGAAGTTGGTTCACCCCTCCACTTT. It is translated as CASSLEVGSPLHF. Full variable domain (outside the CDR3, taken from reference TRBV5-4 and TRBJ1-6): ETGVTQSPTHLIKTRGQQVTLRCSSQSGHNTVSWYQQALGQGPQFIFQYYREEENGRGNFPPRFSGLQFPNYSSELNVNALELDDSALYLCASSLEVGSPLHFGNGTRLTVT.